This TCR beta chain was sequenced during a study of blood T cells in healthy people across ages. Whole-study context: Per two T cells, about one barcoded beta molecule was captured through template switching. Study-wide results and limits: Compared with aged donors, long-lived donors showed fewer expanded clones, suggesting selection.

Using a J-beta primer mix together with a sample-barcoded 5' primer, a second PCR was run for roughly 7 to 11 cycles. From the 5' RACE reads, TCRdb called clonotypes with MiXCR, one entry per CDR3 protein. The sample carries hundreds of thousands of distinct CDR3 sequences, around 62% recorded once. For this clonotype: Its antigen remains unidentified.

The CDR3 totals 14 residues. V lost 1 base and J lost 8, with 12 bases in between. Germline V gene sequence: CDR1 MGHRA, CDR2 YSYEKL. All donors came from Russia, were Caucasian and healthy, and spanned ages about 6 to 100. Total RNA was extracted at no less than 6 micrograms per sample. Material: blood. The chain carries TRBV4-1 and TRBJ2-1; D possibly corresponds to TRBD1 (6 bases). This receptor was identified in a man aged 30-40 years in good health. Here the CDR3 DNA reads TGCGCCAGCAGCCAAGGGCAGGGGCGCGATGAGCAGTTCTTC. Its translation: CASSQGQGRDEQFF.